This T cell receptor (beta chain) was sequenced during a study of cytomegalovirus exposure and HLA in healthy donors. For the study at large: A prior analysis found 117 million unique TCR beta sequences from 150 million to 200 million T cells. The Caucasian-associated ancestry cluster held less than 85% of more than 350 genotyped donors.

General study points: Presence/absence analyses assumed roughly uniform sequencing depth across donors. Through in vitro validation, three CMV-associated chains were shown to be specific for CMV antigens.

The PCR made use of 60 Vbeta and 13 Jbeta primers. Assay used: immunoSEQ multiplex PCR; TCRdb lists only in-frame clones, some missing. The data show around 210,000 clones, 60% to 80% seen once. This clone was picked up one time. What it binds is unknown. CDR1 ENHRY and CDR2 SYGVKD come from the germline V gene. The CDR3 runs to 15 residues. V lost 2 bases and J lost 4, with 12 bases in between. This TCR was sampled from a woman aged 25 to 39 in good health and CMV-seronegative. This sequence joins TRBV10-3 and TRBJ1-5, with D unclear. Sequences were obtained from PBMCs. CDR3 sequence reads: CAISEGELGNQPQHF. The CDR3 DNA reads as TGTGCCATCAGTGAGGGGGAGCTTGGGAATCAGCCCCAGCATTTT.